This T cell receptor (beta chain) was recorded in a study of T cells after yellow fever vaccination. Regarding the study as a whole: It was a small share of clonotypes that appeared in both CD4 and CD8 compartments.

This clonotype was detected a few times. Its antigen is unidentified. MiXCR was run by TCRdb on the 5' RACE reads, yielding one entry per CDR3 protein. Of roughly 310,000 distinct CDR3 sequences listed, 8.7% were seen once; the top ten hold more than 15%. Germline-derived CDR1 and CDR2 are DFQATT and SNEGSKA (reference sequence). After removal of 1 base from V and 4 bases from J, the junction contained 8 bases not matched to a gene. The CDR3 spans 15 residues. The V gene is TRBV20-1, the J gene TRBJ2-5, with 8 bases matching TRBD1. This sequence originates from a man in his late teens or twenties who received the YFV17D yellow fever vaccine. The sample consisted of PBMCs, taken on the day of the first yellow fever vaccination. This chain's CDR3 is CSARGDRGGLETQYF. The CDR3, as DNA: TGCAGTGCTAGAGGTGACAGGGGAGGTTTAGAGACCCAGTACTTC.